This passage covers 27 T cell receptor beta chains from one sample sequenced in a study of shared clonotypes between healthy human individuals. Sequencing used immunoSEQ multiplex PCR; TCRdb keeps in-frame clones, though not all of them. The sample has about 1 million clones, about 77% seen once. Sequenced material: memory CD4+ T cells sorted from blood. Subset described: CD45RA-negative fraction. The source of these receptors is a man aged 18 to 35 in good health.

The rearrangement joins TRBV7-8 to TRBJ1-6; D is perhaps TRBD1 (6 bases). The CDR3 has 16 amino acids. Germline assignment: CDR1 SGHVS and CDR2 FQNEAQ. The V end lost 4 bases, the J end lost 0 bases, and 10 bases lay between the germline ends. CDR3 amino acids: CASSSQGSSYNSPLHF. Written as DNA, the CDR3 is TGTGCCAGCAGCTCCCAGGGGAGCTCCTATAATTCACCCCTCCACTTT.

The table lists this clone with a count of one. The chain employs TRBV18 and TRBJ2-3; D gene ambiguous. Germline loops: CDR1 KGHSH, CDR2 LQKENI. This CDR3 region has 13 residues. The V gene lost 0 bases and the J gene lost 4 bases, with 5 bases spanning the gap. This CDR3 is CASSPPAADTQYF. The CDR3 nucleotides are TGTGCCAGCTCACCACCGGCGGCAGATACGCAGTATTTT.

The chain couples TRBV4-2 to TRBJ2-1; TRBD2 agrees at 11 bases. Germline V lookup: CDR1 LGHNA, CDR2 YNFKEQ. This CDR3 has 17 residues. Trimming removed 1 base from V and 6 bases from J; junction bases left unmatched: 8. CDR3: CASSQGVTSGTRNEQFF. In DNA form, the CDR3 reads TGTGCCAGCAGCCAAGGAGTGACTAGCGGGACACGCAATGAGCAGTTCTTC.

The rearrangement uses TRBV5-6 and TRBJ1-1; 8 bases line up with TRBD1. J lost 3 bases, V lost 2 bases, and 9 bases had no gene match. The V gene's germline CDR1 is SGHDT and CDR2 YYEEEE. The CDR3 covers 16 residues. CDR3 nucleotide sequence: TGTGCCAGCAGCTTCAGGGGGCGCAGGGAGGACACTGAAGCTTTCTTT. This translates into CASSFRGRREDTEAFF.

The V and J genes are TRBV27 and TRBJ1-6; the D gene is possibly TRBD1 (5 bases). Germline loops: CDR1 MNHEY, CDR2 SMNVEV (reference sequence). V was cut by 2 bases and J by 7 bases, with 12 bases left in between. CDR3 length: 15 residues. CDR3 protein: CASSLRQGGNSPLHF. CDR3 nucleotides: TGTGCCAGCAGTTTAAGGCAGGGAGGGAATTCACCCCTCCACTTT.

This clone was detected many times. The chain carries TRBV28 and TRBJ1-5; 9 nucleotides agree with TRBD1. V shed 5 bases and J 3 bases; nucleotides not matched to a gene: 8. Germline V CDR1 and CDR2: MDHEN, SYDVKM. The CDR3 consists of 16 residues. The CDR3 spells CASSGSGTGSNQPQHF. Written as DNA, the CDR3 is TGTGCCAGCAGTGGCTCTGGGACAGGGTCCAATCAGCCCCAGCATTTT.

V gene TRBV19 combines with J gene TRBJ2-7; D possibly uses TRBD1 or TRBD2 (5 bases each). CDR1 is LNHDA, CDR2 SQIVND, per germline (reference sequence). The CDR3 covers 14 residues. V lost 5 bases and J lost 3, with 14 bases in between. CDR3 sequence: CASSFGGTSYEQYF. The CDR3, as DNA: TGTGCCAGTAGTTTTGGGGGAACTAGCTACGAGCAGTACTTC.

The chain combines TRBV6-6 with TRBJ2-7; perhaps TRBD2 as D (5 bases). This CDR3 has 12 amino acids. Germline CDR1 MNHNY, CDR2 SVGAGI (reference sequence). V dropped 6 bases and J dropped 3 bases, with 9 bases sitting between them. CDR3 loop: CASSGESYEQYF. CDR3 sequence (DNA): TGTGCCAGCAGCGGGGAGAGCTACGAGCAGTACTTC.

The chain couples TRBV29-1 to TRBJ2-6; 8 nucleotides line up with TRBD1. The CDR3 consists of 15 residues. Germline loops: CDR1 SQVTM, CDR2 ANQGSEA. V dropped 7 bases and J dropped 2; count of bases not matched to a gene: 7. CDR3: CSASPGGAGANVLTF. The CDR3 nucleotides read TGCAGCGCCTCCCCAGGGGGCGCTGGGGCCAACGTCCTGACTTTC.

The chain uses TRBV11-2 and TRBJ2-5, with 10 nucleotides matching TRBD2. V dropped 1 base and J dropped 3; count of bases not matched to a gene: 2. This CDR3 has 15 amino acids. Germline V lookup: CDR1 SGHAT, CDR2 FQNNGV. The CDR3 DNA sequence: TGTGCCAGCAGCTTAGTAACTAGCGGGAAAGAGACCCAGTACTTC. It codes for CASSLVTSGKETQYF.

The gene calls are TRBV7-9 and TRBJ2-3; D is undetermined. Trimming shortened V by 4 bases and J by 1 base, and 18 bases separated the two germline ends. There are 17 residues in the CDR3. Germline CDR1 is SEHNR and CDR2 is FQNEAQ (reference sequence). The CDR3 loop is CASSSGLDKARTDTQYF. CDR3 bases: TGTGCCAGCAGCTCCGGATTAGACAAGGCCCGCACAGATACGCAGTATTTT.

As concerns this clone: Different DNA sequences within this sample yield the same CDR3. The chain joins TRBV28 to TRBJ2-5, with TRBD1 matching over 10 bases. TRBJ2-7 matches the DNA end more closely, so the J call is doubtful. Germline assignment: CDR1 MDHEN and CDR2 SYDVKM. This CDR3 region has 13 residues. The CDR3: CASSRTGGYEQYF. The CDR3 nucleotides read TGTGCCAGCTCCCGGACAGGGGGCTACGAGCAGTACTTC.

This rearrangement joins TRBV28 to TRBJ2-7; 9 positions agree with TRBD1. Germline CDR1 MDHEN, CDR2 SYDVKM. V gave up 7 bases and J gave up 6 bases; unmatched junction bases: 10. CDR3 length: 14 residues. CDR3 amino acids: CASTLTGGKREQYF. The CDR3 nucleotides read TGTGCCAGCACCCTGACAGGGGGTAAACGCGAGCAGTACTTC.

The J gene is TRBJ2-3, the V gene TRBV19; no firm D call. V was shortened by 1 base and J by 5 bases, with 7 bases between the two germline ends. The CDR3 length is 13 residues. Germline V lookup: CDR1 LNHDA, CDR2 SQIVND (reference sequence). The CDR3 region is CASSIGPLDTQYF. For the CDR3, the DNA is TGTGCCAGTAGTATAGGTCCGTTAGATACGCAGTATTTT. The complete variable domain, with remaining parts taken from reference TRBV19 and TRBJ2-3, reads DGGITQSPKYLFRKEGQNVTLSCEQNLNHDAMYWYRQDPGQGLRLIYYSQIVNDFQKGDIAEGYSVSREKKESFPLTVTSAQKNPTAFYLCASSIGPLDTQYFGPGTRLTVL.

Concerning this clone: This specimen includes other DNA sequences encoding the same CDR3. V is TRBV2 and J is TRBJ2-1, with 9 bases aligning to TRBD2. This CDR3 spans 15 amino acids. Germline CDR1 reads SNHLY; CDR2 reads FYNNEI. Unmatched junction bases numbered 8, after V lost 4 bases and J lost 7 bases. The chain's CDR3 is CASSGLGGGANEQFF. As DNA, the CDR3 is TGTGCCAGCAGTGGACTTGGCGGGGGGGCTAATGAGCAGTTCTTC. The full variable domain, completed using reference TRBV2 and TRBJ2-1, is EPEVTQTPSHQVTQMGQEVILRCVPISNHLYFYWYRQILGQKVEFLVSFYNNEISEKSEIFDDQFSVERPDGSNFTLKIRSTKLEDSAMYFCASSGLGGGANEQFFGPGTRLTVL.

The CDR3, as DNA: TGCGCCAGCAGCTTGGAACCAAATAGCAATCAGCCCCAGCATTTT. This translates into CASSLEPNSNQPQHF. The rearrangement links TRBV5-1 to TRBJ1-5; D not resolved. From germline, CDR1 is SGHRS and CDR2 YFSETQ. Trimming took off 0 bases at V and 0 bases at J, with 7 bases between the two ends. The CDR3 contains 15 residues.

On this clone: One end of the junction varies from germline; a read error may be responsible. V is TRBV7-7 and J is TRBJ1-5; TRBD1 is a possible D gene (5 bases). The germline gives CDR1 SSHAT, CDR2 FNYEAQ (reference sequence). There are 16 residues in the CDR3. The chain's CDR3 is CASSFPRRGSGRPQHF. DNA for the CDR3: TGTGCTAGCAGCTTCCCGAGACGGGGGTCAGGGCGACCCCAGCATTTT.

The chain has TRBV6-1 and TRBJ2-1; D is unresolved. CDR3 length: 12 residues. CDR1 is MNHNS and CDR2 is SASEGT in the germline V gene. Trimming left V 1 base short and J 9 bases short, with 7 bases between. In DNA, the CDR3 is TGTGCCAGCAGTGAAGAGATTGGTGAGCAGTTCTTC. Translated, it gives CASSEEIGEQFF.

This rearrangement joins TRBV6-1 to TRBJ1-1, with unresolved D. There are 13 residues in the CDR3. Germline loops: CDR1 MNHNS, CDR2 SASEGT. The V end lost 5 bases, the J end lost 0 bases, and 7 bases lay between the germline ends. CDR3 sequence: CASSQGMNTEAFF. The CDR3 coding sequence is TGTGCCAGCAGTCAAGGGATGAACACTGAAGCTTTCTTT.

The chain uses TRBV6-5 and TRBJ1-1, with D uncertain. V shed 7 bases and J shed 0 bases, with 12 bases lying between them. CDR1 is MNHEY, CDR2 SVGAGI, per germline. This CDR3 has 14 amino acids. The CDR3 nucleotides are TGTGCCAGCACCAAACAGTCCATGAACACTGAAGCTTTCTTT. Encoded protein: CASTKQSMNTEAFF.

The rearrangement links TRBV10-3 to TRBJ2-1, with TRBD2 identical over 7 bases. Germline V gene sequence: CDR1 ENHRY, CDR2 SYGVKD. This CDR3 comprises 16 residues. The junction had 7 bases not matched to a gene; V was cut back by 5 bases and J by 0 bases. Written as DNA, the CDR3 is TGTGCCATCAGTCAAATACTAGCGAACTCCTACAATGAGCAGTTCTTC. Its translation is CAISQILANSYNEQFF.

The chain couples TRBV5-1 to TRBJ2-7; D remains ambiguous. The CDR3 covers 14 residues. The V gene's germline CDR1 is SGHRS and CDR2 YFSETQ. V lost 3 bases to trimming and J lost 3 bases, with 13 bases between them. The CDR3 protein is CASSSTSPLYEQYF. The CDR3 DNA reads TGCGCCAGCAGCTCGACTTCACCACTCTACGAGCAGTACTTC.

The DNA of the CDR3 is TGTGCCAGCAAGACTAGCGACTACAATGAGCAGTTCTTC. It yields the protein CASKTSDYNEQFF. The chain is built from TRBV6-6 and TRBJ2-1, with 8 bases aligning to TRBD2. The germline CDR1 and CDR2 sequences are MNHNY and SVGAGI (reference sequence). This CDR3 is 13 amino acids long. The V and J ends lost 7 bases and 3 bases, in that order; junction bases with no gene match: 2.

This clone came up a few times. The V gene is TRBV4-2, the J gene TRBJ1-6; D possibly corresponds to TRBD1 (5 bases). CDR1 is LGHNA, CDR2 YNFKEQ, per germline. V lost 2 bases to trimming and J lost 7 bases, with 9 bases between them. CDR3 length equals 14 residues. This CDR3 reads CASSQTGVNSPLHF. DNA of the CDR3: TGTGCCAGCAGCCAAACGGGGGTAAATTCACCCCTCCACTTT.

The genes are TRBV7-2 and TRBJ2-2; TRBD2 matches 7 bases. The germline CDR1 and CDR2 sequences are SGHTA and FQGNSA. The CDR3 runs 13 residues. J gave up 5 bases and V 10 bases, and 7 bases lay outside the gene matches. The chain's CDR3 is CATSAGATGELFF. The DNA for the CDR3 is TGTGCCACCTCGGCGGGAGCGACCGGGGAGCTGTTTTTT.

This clone appeared a single time. The chain has TRBV4-1 and TRBJ2-7; the match to TRBD1 covers 7 bases. Trimming cost V 6 bases and J 5 bases; bases outside gene matches: 10. The CDR3 extends over 14 amino acids. Germline V gene lookup returns CDR1 MGHRA and CDR2 YSYEKL. The CDR3 protein is CASSLFRDSHEQYF. CDR3 DNA sequence: TGCGCCAGCAGTCTTTTTCGGGACAGCCACGAGCAGTACTTC.

The gene calls are TRBV5-6 and TRBJ1-6; no definite D call. The CDR3 spans 16 residues. Trimming cost V 3 bases and J 0 bases, with 10 bases left between them. Germline-derived CDR1 and CDR2 are SGHDT and YYEEEE. For the CDR3, the DNA is TGTGCCAGCAGCTCTACCCTCAGCTCCTATAATTCACCCCTCCACTTT. This gives the protein CASSSTLSSYNSPLHF.